This TCR beta chain was identified during a study of cytomegalovirus exposure and HLA in healthy donors. Study summary: Unique TCRs numbering roughly 85 million, obtained from HLA-typed donors, made up an early data release. Findings and limits, study-wide: Usually a TCR sequence was rare, but some public TCRs were found in many donors. Researchers reported from a later analysis that most CMV-associated TCR beta chains appeared HLA-restricted.

13 Jbeta primers and 60 Vbeta primers were used for the PCR. This table comes from immunoSEQ multiplex PCR, and its TCRdb copy is limited to in-frame clones, with some not included. The sample lists 90,000 to 150,000 clones, approximately 78% seen once, with around 3% in the top ten. Note on this clone: The antigen is undetermined.

The CDR3 loop spans 15 amino acids. The clonotype was recovered from a woman aged 30 to 39 in good health and CMV-seropositive. Sequences were obtained from PBMCs. The rearrangement uses TRBV12-2 and TRBJ2-1; no check of the table's D call, TRBD2, against the DNA was made. TRBV12-2 constitutes a pseudogene. The CDR3 here is CASRLASGGDNEQFF. CDR3 nucleotides: TGTGCAAGTCGCTTGGCTAGCGGGGGGGACAATGAGCAGTTCTTC.